The 14 T cell receptor beta chains listed next were all sequenced from one sample in a study of T cells after yellow fever vaccination. TCRdb independently ran MiXCR on the 5' RACE reads; one entry per CDR3 protein. The table lists more than 110,000 distinct CDR3 sequences, more than 6.5% of them singletons. The sample consisted of CD4+ T cells sorted from PBMCs, taken 10 days after the yellow fever booster vaccination. The receptors originated from a man under 40 who received the YFV17D yellow fever vaccine.

Note on this clonotype: A much larger clone lies one base from this, so it may be a read error. CDR3 in DNA: TGTGCCAGCAGCTTCGACAGGGTCACCTACAATGAGCAGTTCTTC. This codes for CASSFDRVTYNEQFF. The chain recombines TRBV7-3 with TRBJ2-1, with TRBD1 matching 7 bases. This CDR3 contains 15 residues. Germline V gene lookup returns CDR1 SGHTA and CDR2 FQGTGA. Trimming took 3 bases from V and 2 from J; bases not matched to a gene: 4.

In its sample, this clonotype was seen many times. One end of the junction varies from germline; a read error may be responsible. The rearrangement joins TRBV29-1 to TRBJ1-4; D gene ambiguous. The CDR3 runs to 13 residues. CDR1 is SQVTM, CDR2 ANQGSEA, per germline. CDR3 region: CSVVESTKEKLFF. CDR3 bases: TGCAGCGTTGTAGAAAGTACTAAAGAAAAACTGTTTTTT. Full variable domain (outside the CDR3, taken from reference TRBV29-1 and TRBJ1-4): SAVISQKPSRDICQRGTSLTIQCQVDSQVTMMFWYRQQPGQSLTLIATANQGSEATYESGFVIDKFPISRPNLTFSTLTVSNMSPEDSSIYLCSVVESTKEKLFFGSGTQLSVL.

This clonotype was seen more than once but under ten times. The chain couples TRBV20-1 to TRBJ2-7; TRBD2 is a possible D gene (5 bases). The germline V gene has CDR1 DFQATT and CDR2 SNEGSKA (reference sequence). The CDR3 sequence is 14 residues long. Trimming shortened V by 0 bases and J by 4 bases, and 13 bases separated the two germline ends. CDR3 in amino acids: CSARDPGLLYEQYF. Written as DNA, the CDR3 is TGCAGTGCTAGAGATCCGGGGTTGCTGTACGAGCAGTACTTC.

This clonotype has ten or more counts. This chain uses TRBV5-1 with TRBJ2-1; 14 bases are shared with TRBD2. The CDR3 spans 16 residues. J was trimmed by 7 bases and V by 0 bases; bases with no gene match: 3. Germline assignment: CDR1 SGHRS and CDR2 YFSETQ. The DNA for the CDR3 is TGCGCCAGCAGCTTGGCCTGGACTAGCGGGGGGAATGAGCAGTTCTTC. This gives the protein CASSLAWTSGGNEQFF.

The sample holds many counts of this clonotype. The V call is TRBV20-1, the J call TRBJ2-3, with 8 bases lining up with TRBD2. V lost 3 bases and J lost 3; bases outside the gene matches: 2. Germline assignment: CDR1 DFQATT and CDR2 SNEGSKA (reference sequence). This CDR3 has 13 amino acids. The CDR3 DNA reads TGCAGTGCTAGTTTAGCGGGAACAGATACGCAGTATTTT. Encoded protein: CSASLAGTDTQYF.

This clonotype has at least ten counts. The chain is built from TRBV7-9 and TRBJ2-5; D is perhaps TRBD1 (5 bases). This CDR3 region has 10 residues. The germline V and J ends were trimmed by 7 bases and 5 bases, with 5 bases remaining between them. Germline V gives CDR1 SEHNR, CDR2 FQNEAQ (reference sequence). The CDR3 DNA reads as TGTGCCAGCAAGGGGGAGACCCAGTACTTC. Its protein product is CASKGETQYF.

This clonotype has just a few counts. The gene calls are TRBV19 and TRBJ2-4; D remains ambiguous. V was cut by 0 bases and J by 0 bases, with 6 bases left in between. The germline CDR1 and CDR2 sequences are LNHDA and SQIVND (reference sequence). The CDR3 runs to 15 residues. CDR3 region: CASSIDSLAKNIQYF. DNA of the CDR3: TGTGCCAGTAGTATAGACAGTCTAGCCAAAAACATTCAGTACTTC.

This clonotype was detected a few times. The V gene is TRBV28, the J gene TRBJ2-3, with D possibly matching TRBD1 (5 bases). V lost 4 bases, J lost 0 bases, and 11 bases lay in between. Germline V lookup: CDR1 MDHEN, CDR2 SYDVKM. CDR3 length: 15 residues. CDR3 region: CASSSGPRSTDTQYF. CDR3 DNA sequence: TGTGCCAGCAGTTCAGGGCCCCGTAGCACAGATACGCAGTATTTT. The full variable domain, with the rest looked up from reference TRBV28 and TRBJ2-3, is DVKVTQSSRYLVKRTGEKVFLECVQDMDHENMFWYRQDPGLGLRLIYFSYDVKMKEKGDIPEGYSVSREKKERFSLILESASTNQTSMYLCASSSGPRSTDTQYFGPGTRLTVL.

This clonotype was picked up many times. V usage is TRBV20-1 and J usage is TRBJ2-3; 10 bases are shared with TRBD2. The CDR3 has 16 residues. The V gene end was trimmed by 1 base and the J gene end by 5 bases; junction bases not matched to a gene: 9. The germline CDR1 and CDR2 sequences are DFQATT and SNEGSKA (reference sequence). The chain's CDR3 is CSARVTSGIGQDTQYF. CDR3 in DNA: TGCAGTGCTAGAGTAACTAGCGGGATAGGTCAAGATACGCAGTATTTT.

This clonotype was counted between two and nine times. The chain recombines TRBV20-1 with TRBJ1-5; D gene ambiguous. Trimming took off 0 bases at V and 0 bases at J, with 12 bases between the two ends. The CDR3 has 16 amino acids. Germline assignment: CDR1 DFQATT and CDR2 SNEGSKA (reference sequence). The CDR3 DNA sequence: TGCAGTGCTAGAGATCAGAGGGATTATAGCAATCAGCCCCAGCATTTT. It yields the protein CSARDQRDYSNQPQHF.

At least ten counts were recorded for this clonotype. CDR3 protein: CASSWTGSTGELFF. The CDR3 nucleotides read TGTGCCAGCAGTTGGACAGGATCGACCGGGGAGCTGTTTTTT. The chain links TRBV12-3 or TRBV12-4 to TRBJ2-2, with 7 bases aligning to TRBD1. The CDR3 contains 14 residues. Unmatched junction bases numbered 4, after V lost 4 bases and J lost 5 bases.

In this sample, this clonotype turned up many times. The genes are TRBV21-1 and TRBJ2-7. TRBV21-1 is a recognized pseudogene. There are 14 residues in the CDR3. CDR3 amino acids: CASSVVASAYEQYF. DNA for the CDR3: TGTGCCAGCAGCGTGGTCGCGTCTGCCTACGAGCAGTACTTC.

This clonotype was seen at least ten times. The rearrangement joins TRBV6-5 to TRBJ1-4; D remains ambiguous. Germline V gene lookup returns CDR1 MNHEY and CDR2 SVGAGI. The CDR3 spans 13 residues. Trimming removed 5 bases at V and 8 bases at J, with 12 bases between. CDR3 coding DNA: TGTGCCAGCAGTAGCTCGGCGGTAGAAAAACTGTTTTTT. Its protein is CASSSSAVEKLFF.

This clonotype was counted at least ten times. J is TRBJ2-7 and V is TRBV29-1; perhaps TRBD1 as D (6 bases). The CDR3 runs to 14 residues. The V and J ends lost 0 bases and 3 bases respectively, with 12 bases between them. Germline V CDR1 and CDR2: SQVTM, ANQGSEA. This chain's CDR3 is CSVEDRGRGYEQYF. In DNA, the CDR3 is TGCAGCGTTGAAGACAGGGGAAGGGGCTACGAGCAGTACTTC.